This TCR beta chain was recorded in a study of OX40 agonist ivuxolimab in advanced cancers. Study conclusions and caveats: Dosing at 0.1 to 3.0 mg/kg was accompanied by clonal expansion of CD4+ and CD8+ blood T cells by week 6.

V was trimmed by 0 bases and J by 5 bases, leaving 11 bases between them. Germline loops: CDR1 SGHRS, CDR2 YFSETQ. There are 15 residues in the CDR3. Regarding this clone: Its antigen is not known.

Sequencing was performed with immunoSEQ multiplex PCR; in TCRdb, only in-frame clones are kept and a portion is missing. The table records roughly 67,000 clones, roughly 86% of them present only once. The rearrangement joins TRBV5-1 to TRBJ2-2, with unresolved D. The clonotype originates from an adult with an advanced solid tumor such as melanoma, head and neck, liver or kidney cancer. The material sequenced was CD4+ or CD8+ T cells sorted from blood, taken in a trial of the OX40 agonist ivuxolimab. The CDR3 protein is CASSLGSSGTGELFF. The CDR3 coding sequence is TGCGCCAGCAGCTTGGGGAGTAGTGGTACCGGGGAGCTGTTTTTT.